This TCR beta chain was sequenced during a study of human T cells and chemical hapten exposure. Study findings and constraints: All donors were alopecia patients, so their immunity may differ from that of healthy people. Positive correlation was observed between PT1 expanded TCR counts and patch test score. Versus controls, significantly more large CDR3 similarity clusters arose from expanded TCRs.

TCRdb itself ran the RACE reads through MiXCR, one entry per CDR3 protein. The table has under 200,000 distinct CDR3 sequences, roughly 26% seen once. The time point is: patch test 3, about 24 weeks after DPC sensitization. Regarding treatment: therapeutic diphenylcyclopropenone sensitization with weekly scalp DPC. Non-pregnant alopecia patients aged 18 to 70, suitable for DPC therapy. This CDR3 contains 15 residues. V was pared by 3 bases and J by 3 bases, with 13 bases between. In germline, CDR1 is LNHNV, CDR2 YYDKDF (reference sequence). Points on this clonotype: Antigen unknown.

The rearrangement links TRBV15 to TRBJ2-3, with D tentatively TRBD2 (5 bases). Sequenced material: whole blood, taken in connection with sensitization to the hapten diphenylcyclopropenone (DPC). This sequence was found in a woman between 18 and 29 years old with alopecia areata. Some clones in this sample may be carry-over from other donors' samples. The CDR3 loop is CATSREERGTDTQYF. The CDR3, as DNA: TGTGCCACCAGCAGGGAAGAACGGGGAACAGATACGCAGTATTTT.